This TCR beta chain is drawn from a study of shared clonotypes between healthy human individuals. Naive-designated CD8 cells lacked CD45RO, were positively enriched for CCR7, and omitted terminally differentiated effector memory CD45RA+ cells. Only Caucasian adults living in Nashville, Tennessee served as donors. Measured with immunoSEQ multiplex PCR; TCRdb has only the in-frame clones, and not every one. The table shows around 2,100,000 clones, with 85% to 95% occurring only once. Study observations and caveats: Only blood samples were collected, and tissue repertoires likely differ. What limited the represented genetic and exposure-history diversity was the small number of donors.

Trimming shortened V by 3 bases and J by 4 bases, and 12 bases separated the two germline ends. The CDR3 has 15 residues. The germline V gene has CDR1 LNHDA and CDR2 SQIVND (reference sequence). A word on this clone: Its antigen is not identified.

The source material was naive CD8+ T cells sorted from blood. The receptor was derived from a man between 18 and 35 years old in good health. The V and J genes are TRBV19 and TRBJ2-2; no reliable D call. This chain's CDR3 is CASSIHLGPTGELFF. In DNA form, the CDR3 reads TGTGCCAGTAGTATTCATTTGGGTCCCACCGGGGAGCTGTTTTTT.